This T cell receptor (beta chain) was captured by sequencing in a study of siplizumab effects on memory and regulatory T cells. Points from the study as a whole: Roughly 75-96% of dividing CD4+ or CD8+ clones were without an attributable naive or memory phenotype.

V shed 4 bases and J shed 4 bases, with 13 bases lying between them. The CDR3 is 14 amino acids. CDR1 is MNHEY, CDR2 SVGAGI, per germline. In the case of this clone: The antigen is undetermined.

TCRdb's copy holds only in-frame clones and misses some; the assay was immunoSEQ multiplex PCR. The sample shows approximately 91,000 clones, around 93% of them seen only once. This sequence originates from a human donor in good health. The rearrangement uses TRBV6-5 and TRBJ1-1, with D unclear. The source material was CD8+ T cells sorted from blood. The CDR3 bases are TGTGCCAGCAGTTTAGCCCGAGGCCTCACTGAAGCTTTCTTT. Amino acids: CASSLARGLTEAFF.